The 23 T cell receptor beta chains listed next were all sequenced from one sample in a study of cytomegalovirus exposure and HLA in healthy donors. PCR used 60 Vbeta primers and 13 Jbeta primers. The method was immunoSEQ multiplex PCR; TCRdb's version includes in-frame clones alone and lacks a portion of them. This listing includes 100,000 to 150,000 clones. Material: PBMCs. These receptors were collected from a man in his late teens or twenties in good health and CMV-seronegative.

The chain employs TRBV30 and TRBJ2-7; 8 bases are a match to TRBD2. Germline V gives CDR1 GTSNPN, CDR2 SVGIG (reference sequence). The CDR3 is made up of 13 amino acids. Trimming removed 1 base from V and 4 bases from J; junction bases left unmatched: 3. In DNA form, the CDR3 reads TGTGCCTGGAGTGCGGGGGGGCTGTACGAGCAGTACTTC. It specifies CAWSAGGLYEQYF.

The chain employs TRBV6-4 and TRBJ1-1; a possible D gene is TRBD1 (5 bases). Trimming removed 6 bases at V and 2 bases at J, with 13 bases between. Germline assignment: CDR1 MRHNA and CDR2 SNTAGT. The CDR3 runs to 14 residues. CDR3 sequence: CASRATDYNTEAFF. The CDR3 DNA is TGTGCCAGCAGGGCGACAGATTATAACACTGAAGCTTTCTTT.

This chain uses TRBV18 with TRBJ1-2, with TRBD1 matching 8 bases. Trimming took 3 bases from V and 6 from J; bases not matched to a gene: 6. This CDR3 contains 14 residues. Germline V gene lookup returns CDR1 KGHSH and CDR2 LQKENI. CDR3 amino acids: CASSPGQEKNGYTF. CDR3 DNA: TGTGCCAGCTCACCGGGACAGGAGAAAAATGGCTACACCTTC.

V gene TRBV9 combines with J gene TRBJ2-1; 8 positions agree with TRBD1. Unmatched junction bases numbered 9, after V lost 0 bases and J lost 7 bases. Germline lookup yields CDR1 SGDLS and CDR2 YYNGEE. This CDR3 is built from 16 residues. The CDR3 here is CASSVGWQGAGNEQFF. In DNA, the CDR3 is TGTGCCAGCAGCGTAGGGTGGCAGGGGGCAGGGAATGAGCAGTTCTTC. Full variable domain (remainder filled in from reference TRBV9 and TRBJ2-1): DSGVTQTPKHLITATGQRVTLRCSPRSGDLSVYWYQQSLDQGLQFLIQYYNGEERAKGNILERFSAQQFPDLHSELNLSSLELGDSALYFCASSVGWQGAGNEQFFGPGTRLTVL.

CDR3: CASSLGRRRVTSLDEAFF. CDR3 coding DNA: TGTGCCAGCAGCTTAGGAAGGAGGAGGGTTACATCACTCGACGAAGCTTTCTTT. V and J are TRBV7-9 and TRBJ1-1; D remains ambiguous. Germline loops: CDR1 SEHNR, CDR2 FQNEAQ (reference sequence). The CDR3 contains 18 residues. Trimming took 1 base from V and 8 from J, leaving 26 bases between them.

This chain connects TRBV11-2 to TRBJ2-1; 10 nucleotides agree with TRBD2. The V gene's germline CDR1 is SGHAT and CDR2 FQNNGV. This CDR3 has 15 amino acids. The V gene end was trimmed by 3 bases and the J gene end by 1 base; junction bases not matched to a gene: 0. The chain's CDR3 is CASSLTSGSYNEQFF. As DNA, the CDR3 is TGTGCCAGCAGCTTGACTAGCGGGTCCTACAATGAGCAGTTCTTC.

The chain employs TRBV5-1 and TRBJ1-3; D might be TRBD1 (5 bases). Per germline, CDR1 SGHRS and CDR2 YFSETQ. The CDR3 length is 14 residues. Trimming left V 2 bases short and J 4 bases short, with 10 bases between. CDR3 residues: CASSFYGAGNTIYF. The CDR3 nucleotides read TGCGCCAGCAGCTTCTATGGGGCCGGAAACACCATATATTTT.

The CDR3 reads CARTFGDRDTEAFF. CDR3 sequence (DNA): TGTGCCAGAACCTTTGGGGACAGGGACACTGAAGCTTTCTTT. The rearrangement uses TRBV2 and TRBJ1-1, with 9 bases lining up with TRBD1. Per the germline V gene, CDR1 is SNHLY and CDR2 is FYNNEI. The V segment lost 9 bases and the J segment 3 bases; nucleotides outside the gene matches: 8. The CDR3 extends over 14 amino acids.

This chain links TRBV15 with TRBJ1-1; possibly TRBD1 for D (5 bases). Germline assignment: CDR1 LNHNV and CDR2 YYDKDF (reference sequence). Trimming took off 2 bases at V and 4 bases at J, with 17 bases between the two ends. The CDR3 length is 16 residues. CDR3 protein: CATSRPVSGGFTEAFF. For the CDR3, the DNA is TGTGCCACCAGCAGACCCGTTAGCGGGGGGTTCACTGAAGCTTTCTTT.

The chain is built from TRBV18 and TRBJ1-2; no reliable D call. Germline lookup yields CDR1 KGHSH and CDR2 LQKENI. V lost 5 bases, J lost 8 bases, and 15 bases lay in between. The length of the CDR3 is 13 residues. As DNA, the CDR3 is TGTGCCAGCTCAGGGTCGGACTTGGGGGGCTACACCTTC. Amino acid sequence: CASSGSDLGGYTF.

The chain uses TRBV18 and TRBJ1-3; D uncertain. This CDR3 has 15 residues. The ends were cut back, 3 bases at V and 0 bases at J, with 9 bases in the middle. Germline CDR1 and CDR2: KGHSH and LQKENI. The DNA of the CDR3 is TGTGCCAGCTCACCCGGGATATCCTCTGGAAACACCATATATTTT. As protein: CASSPGISSGNTIYF. The variable domain in full, with the rest retrieved from reference TRBV18 and TRBJ1-3, is NAGVMQNPRHLVRRRGQEARLRCSPMKGHSHVYWYRQLPEEGLKFMVYLQKENIIDESGMPKERFSAEFPKEGPSILRIQQVVRGDSAAYFCASSPGISSGNTIYFGEGSWLTVV.

V gene TRBV28 combines with J gene TRBJ2-7; D uncertain. Between the trimmed V and J ends, which lost 2 bases and 0 bases, there was a span of 11 bases. The CDR3 totals 15 residues. Per germline, CDR1 MDHEN and CDR2 SYDVKM. CDR3 coding DNA: TGTGCCAGCAGTTTAGTTCGTCCGAGCTCCTACGAGCAGTACTTC. Its translation: CASSLVRPSSYEQYF.

The V and J genes are TRBV4-1 and TRBJ1-2, with 8 bases that match TRBD1. J was trimmed by 4 bases and V by 1 base; bases with no gene match: 8. The V gene's germline CDR1 is MGHRA and CDR2 YSYEKL. The CDR3 sequence is 16 residues long. DNA of the CDR3: TGCGCCAGCAGCCAAGTTACCCGGGACAGGCTCTATGGCTACACCTTC. It encodes CASSQVTRDRLYGYTF.

The chain links TRBV10-1 to TRBJ2-1, with 12 bases aligning to TRBD2. Germline V gene data show CDR1 as WNHNN and CDR2 as SYGVQD (reference sequence). The CDR3 spans 15 residues. The V gene end was trimmed by 0 bases and the J gene end by 7 bases; junction bases not matched to a gene: 1. CDR3 coding DNA: TGCGCCAGCAGTGAGTCGACTAGCGGGGGTAATGAGCAGTTCTTC. Its translation is CASSESTSGGNEQFF.

The chain employs TRBV6-5 and TRBJ1-1; 7 nucleotides agree with TRBD1. The CDR3 sequence is 15 residues long. J gave up 1 base and V 6 bases, and 8 bases lay outside the gene matches. Germline CDR1 MNHEY, CDR2 SVGAGI. CDR3 sequence reads: CASSYERTGNTEAFF. For the CDR3, the DNA is TGTGCCAGCAGCTATGAACGGACAGGGAACACTGAAGCTTTCTTT.

This chain links TRBV18 with TRBJ2-7, with 9 bases fitting TRBD1. The CDR3 is made up of 17 amino acids. Germline CDR1 is KGHSH and CDR2 is LQKENI. Trimming removed 4 bases from V and 1 base from J; junction bases left unmatched: 11. The CDR3 protein is CASSRFEVGTGSYEQYF. The CDR3 bases are TGTGCCAGCTCACGATTCGAGGTGGGGACAGGGTCCTACGAGCAGTACTTC.

The chain recombines TRBV6-1 with TRBJ1-1; D is unclear. The CDR3 contains 11 residues. CDR1 and CDR2 from the germline V gene are MNHNS and SASEGT. Trimming stripped 4 bases from V and 7 bases from J, with 7 bases between. The CDR3 here is CASSVLFEAFF. The DNA for the CDR3 is TGTGCCAGCAGTGTCTTATTTGAAGCTTTCTTT.

This chain links TRBV29-1 with TRBJ1-1, with 8 bases aligning to TRBD1. Germline V CDR1 and CDR2: SQVTM, ANQGSEA. The CDR3 is 14 residues long. With 8 bases clipped from V and 1 base from J, the junction kept 9 bases outside the gene matches. CDR3 amino acids: CSTRQGAANTEAFF. As DNA, the CDR3 is TGCAGCACCCGGCAGGGGGCGGCGAACACTGAAGCTTTCTTT.

The chain recombines TRBV9 with TRBJ2-1, with D uncertain. V was cut by 7 bases and J by 4 bases, with 6 bases left in between. CDR3 length: 11 amino acids. The germline gives CDR1 SGDLS, CDR2 YYNGEE. This CDR3 is CASGQYNEQFF. Written as DNA, the CDR3 is TGTGCCAGCGGGCAGTACAATGAGCAGTTCTTC.

V and J are TRBV13 and TRBJ2-1; 9 nucleotides align to TRBD1. Germline CDR1 and CDR2: PRHDT and FYEKMQ (reference sequence). This CDR3 is built from 17 residues. The V segment lost 5 bases and the J segment 2 bases; nucleotides outside the gene matches: 10. The CDR3 DNA sequence: TGTGCCAGCAGCGGGGCCGGGACAGGGTTGGCCTACAATGAGCAGTTCTTC. Its protein product is CASSGAGTGLAYNEQFF.

The chain carries TRBV4-2 and TRBJ2-1; TRBD2 is a possible D gene (6 bases). V was pared by 0 bases and J by 8 bases, with 14 bases between. Germline V lookup: CDR1 LGHNA, CDR2 YNFKEQ. This CDR3 comprises 15 residues. Here the CDR3 reads CASSQEMGGTDEQFF. DNA of the CDR3: TGTGCCAGCAGCCAAGAAATGGGCGGGACGGATGAGCAGTTCTTC.

This chain joins TRBV9 and TRBJ2-2; TRBD1 is a possible D gene (5 bases). CDR3 length: 16 residues. Germline assignment: CDR1 SGDLS and CDR2 YYNGEE. The V and J ends lost 0 bases and 5 bases respectively, with 14 bases between them. The CDR3 bases are TGTGCCAGCAGCGTAGGGCCCTCAGGGCTTACCGGGGAGCTGTTTTTT. It translates to CASSVGPSGLTGELFF.

Remarks on this clone: A read error may produce the germline difference seen at one junction end. The V and J genes are TRBV10-3 and TRBJ1-6, with D possibly TRBD1 on 5 matching bases. Germline loops: CDR1 ENHRY, CDR2 SYGVKD. This CDR3 has 13 amino acids. CDR3 bases: TGTGCCATCAGTGAGCGGAGCGGAGGGGTGAGTCGCTTT. It is translated as CAISERSGGVSRF.